This record looks at one T cell receptor beta chain sequence and its context. What it binds is unknown. The entry originates in a study of T cells in Graves' hyperthyroidism and ophthalmopathy. Study conclusions and caveats: Ophthalmopathy was identified by the model a median approximately 6.9 months ahead of onset.

Amplified TCR beta CDR3 regions came from RNA transcripts. HTBI primers drove first-round RT-PCR of the TCR CDR3. TCRdb reprocessed the multiplex PCR reads with MiXCR, giving one entry per CDR3 protein. The sample includes over 650,000 distinct CDR3 sequences, roughly 17% of them seen just once. Sequencing input: blood. The origin of this receptor is a man younger than 35 with Graves' hyperthyroidism.

The chain's CDR3 is CASSRDRERAQYF. CDR3 DNA: TGTGCCAGCAGCAGAGACAGGGAAAGGGCCCAGTACTTC. The genes are TRBV11-2 and TRBJ2-5; TRBD1 matches at 7 bases. This CDR3 contains 13 residues. Germline V gives CDR1 SGHAT, CDR2 FQNNGV. The V segment lost 5 bases and the J segment 9 bases; nucleotides outside the gene matches: 9.